This T cell receptor beta chain was observed in a study of blood T cell repertoires in COVID-19. Study-level background: Collection of acute and convalescent COVID-19 samples took place in the United States, Italy and Spain.

In the original workflow: Reference gene primer amplification in the assay estimated nucleated cell counts. Clones were sequenced by immunoSEQ multiplex PCR, and TCRdb holds only the in-frame ones, with some missing. D and trimming come from the DNA, and the V and J calls and clone size come from that table. The sample consists of around 94,000 clones, just under 85% of them appearing once. This clone showed up just once. Trimming cost V 5 bases and J 6 bases; bases outside gene matches: 9. This CDR3 comprises 15 residues. Looked up from germline, CDR1 is SEHNR and CDR2 is FQNEAQ (reference sequence).

The J gene is TRBJ2-3, the V gene TRBV7-9; 9 bases agree with TRBD2. The sample taken for sequencing was peripheral blood. The receptor was derived from a man aged 45 to 65 with acute or convalescent COVID-19. In nucleotides, the CDR3 is TGTGCCAGCAGCATGACGCGGCGGGAGGGCGATACGCAGTATTTT. It is translated as CASSMTRREGDTQYF.